Below are 25 T cell receptor beta chains sequenced from a single sample in a study of control samples from healthy donors and cancer patients. Here immunoSEQ multiplex PCR was the method, and the copy in TCRdb shows in-frame clones only, minus some. The sample carries around 50,000 clones, under 95% recorded once. Sequencing used PBMCs. The source of these receptors is a man aged 30-40 years with colorectal cancer.

The chain links TRBV5-1 to TRBJ2-2, with 8 bases lining up with TRBD1. The germline CDR1 and CDR2 sequences are SGHRS and YFSETQ. The CDR3 consists of 15 residues. V lost 4 bases and J lost 1; bases outside the gene matches: 3. This CDR3 is CASSLRGQNTGELFF. The CDR3 nucleotides are TGCGCCAGCAGCCTCAGGGGGCAGAACACCGGGGAGCTGTTTTTT.

The chain uses TRBV6-5 and TRBJ1-1, with a possible D match to TRBD1 (5 bases). Trimming removed 2 bases from V and 7 bases from J, with 20 bases in between. Germline V lookup: CDR1 MNHEY, CDR2 SVGAGI. The CDR3 is 16 amino acids. The CDR3 spells CASSYLQGGRTIEAFF. CDR3 nucleotides: TGTGCCAGCAGTTACCTCCAGGGTGGGCGAACCATTGAAGCTTTCTTT.

J is TRBJ1-2 and V is TRBV7-2; D not certain. Deletions cut 1 base from V and 0 bases from J, with 3 bases between. Germline V gene sequence: CDR1 SGHTA, CDR2 FQGNSA. The CDR3 is 13 residues long. In nucleotides, the CDR3 is TGTGCCAGCAGCTTAGACACTAACTATGGCTACACCTTC. Its translation: CASSLDTNYGYTF. The entire variable domain, with the rest obtained from reference TRBV7-2 and TRBJ1-2, is as follows: GAGVSQSPSNKVTEKGKDVELRCDPISGHTALYWYRQSLGQGLEFLIYFQGNSAPDKSGLPSDRFSAERTGGSVSTLTIQRTQQEDSAVYLCASSLDTNYGYTFGSGTRLTVV.

The chain is built from TRBV11-2 and TRBJ1-2; a weak D match, TRBD1 (5 bases). Germline V gene lookup returns CDR1 SGHAT and CDR2 FQNNGV. V was trimmed by 5 bases and J by 4 bases, leaving 14 bases between them. The CDR3 spans 14 residues. CDR3: CASSRLGATYGYTF. CDR3 bases: TGTGCCAGCAGCCGATTAGGGGCTACCTATGGCTACACCTTC.

The chain combines TRBV6-5 with TRBJ1-1; the D gene is possibly TRBD1 (5 bases). The CDR3 consists of 12 residues. V was trimmed by 6 bases and J by 5 bases, leaving 10 bases between them. Germline CDR1 MNHEY, CDR2 SVGAGI. CDR3 sequence reads: CASRGEWTEAFF. The CDR3 nucleotides are TGTGCCAGCAGGGGGGAGTGGACTGAAGCTTTCTTT.

The chain joins TRBV20-1 to TRBJ2-4, with D unresolved. Trimming left V 3 bases short and J 0 bases short, with 6 bases between. CDR1 is DFQATT and CDR2 is SNEGSKA in the germline V gene (reference sequence). There are 13 residues in the CDR3. The CDR3 spells CSASWLAKNIQYF. In nucleotides, the CDR3 is TGCAGTGCTAGTTGGCTAGCCAAAAACATTCAGTACTTC.

The V gene is TRBV12-2, the J gene TRBJ2-6; no check of the table's D call, TRBD1, against the DNA was made. TRBV12-2 is an annotated pseudogene. CDR3 size: 21 residues. CDR3 region: CASRFCLPDSHLNSGANVLTF. In DNA form, the CDR3 reads TGTGCAAGTCGCTTTTGCCTTCCCGACAGCCACCTCAACTCTGGGGCCAACGTCCTGACTTTC.

The rearrangement links TRBV4-3 to TRBJ2-3, with D perhaps matching TRBD2 (6 bases). Trimming pared 0 bases from V and 2 bases from J, leaving 12 bases between. The germline gives CDR1 LGHNA, CDR2 YSLEER. The CDR3 extends over 16 amino acids. CDR3 nucleotide sequence: TGCGCCAGCAGCCAAGATGAAGCGGGCCCCACAGATACGCAGTATTTT. As protein: CASSQDEAGPTDTQYF.

The chain recombines TRBV6-5 with TRBJ2-3; 9 positions agree with TRBD2. The CDR3 runs 15 residues. With V trimmed by 6 bases and J by 9 bases, 13 bases remained unmatched. CDR1 and CDR2 (germline): MNHEY, SVGAGI. Here the CDR3 reads CASRTAGGPAGTQYF. DNA for the CDR3: TGTGCCAGCAGGACTGCGGGAGGGCCGGCGGGGACGCAGTATTTT.

Here the CDR3 reads CASSLAGSGGYFRYEQYV. CDR3 bases: TGTGCCAGCAGCTTGGCAGGTAGCGGGGGGTACTTCCGGTACGAGCAGTACGTC. This chain joins TRBV5-6 and TRBJ2-7, with 10 bases fitting TRBD2. The CDR3 spans 18 residues. V shed 0 bases, J shed 4 bases, and the junction held 13 bases outside the gene matches. Per germline, CDR1 SGHDT and CDR2 YYEEEE.

The chain carries TRBV29-1 and TRBJ2-2, with D possibly TRBD2 on 5 matching bases. Trimming cost V 5 bases and J 0 bases, with 16 bases left between them. The CDR3 length is 16 residues. Germline loops: CDR1 SQVTM, CDR2 ANQGSEA. Here the CDR3 reads CSVRGLGSANTGELFF. In DNA, the CDR3 is TGCAGCGTTCGCGGGCTGGGATCCGCGAACACCGGGGAGCTGTTTTTT.

The chain has TRBV6-6 and TRBJ2-2, with D possibly matching TRBD2 (6 bases). Trimming left V 6 bases short and J 6 bases short, with 11 bases between. The germline CDR1 and CDR2 sequences are MNHNY and SVGAGI (reference sequence). This CDR3 spans 13 amino acids. The CDR3 coding sequence is TGTGCCAGCAGCCCTCAGCGGGCCGGGGAGCTGTTTTTT. It encodes CASSPQRAGELFF.

The chain is built from TRBV27 and TRBJ2-2; D unresolved. Looked up from germline, CDR1 is MNHEY and CDR2 is SMNVEV (reference sequence). Trimming removed 0 bases from V and 6 bases from J, with 5 bases in between. CDR3 size: 13 residues. The CDR3 here is CASSLSRSGELFF. The CDR3 bases are TGTGCCAGCAGTTTATCGAGGTCCGGGGAGCTGTTTTTT.

The sample holds one count of this clone. The CDR3 is CASSLQRTGEEKLFF. The DNA of the CDR3 is TGTGCCAGCAGCTTACAAAGGACAGGCGAGGAAAAACTGTTTTTT. V usage is TRBV7-2 and J usage is TRBJ1-4, with 7 bases identical to TRBD1. The CDR3 spans 15 residues. The V segment lost 2 bases and the J segment 8 bases; nucleotides outside the gene matches: 8. The germline V gene has CDR1 SGHTA and CDR2 FQGNSA.

V usage is TRBV5-6 and J usage is TRBJ1-2; 12 positions agree with TRBD1. CDR1 is SGHDT, CDR2 YYEEEE, per germline. V lost 4 bases and J lost 4; bases outside the gene matches: 8. The CDR3 contains 16 residues. The CDR3 sequence is CASSNIGTGGLYGYTF. Written as DNA, the CDR3 is TGTGCCAGCAGCAACATAGGGACAGGGGGCCTCTATGGCTACACCTTC.

The CDR3 loop is CASSFGLAIERSYNEQFF. The CDR3 DNA sequence: TGTGCCAGCAGCTTTGGCCTAGCGATAGAGCGCTCCTACAATGAGCAGTTCTTC. The chain has TRBV12-1 and TRBJ2-1; the table's D call, TRBD2, has no DNA check behind it. TRBV12-1 is listed as a pseudogene. The CDR3 is 18 residues long.

This rearrangement joins TRBV7-6 to TRBJ2-1, with 9 bases aligning to TRBD2. The V segment lost 1 base and the J segment 4 bases; nucleotides outside the gene matches: 8. The CDR3 is made up of 17 amino acids. From germline, CDR1 is SGHVS and CDR2 FNYEAQ. The CDR3 sequence: CASSLEAASGVYNEQFF. The DNA of the CDR3 is TGTGCCAGCAGCTTAGAGGCAGCTAGCGGGGTATACAATGAGCAGTTCTTC.

V usage is TRBV4-3 and J usage is TRBJ1-3; D is ambiguous. Germline CDR1 and CDR2: LGHNA and YSLEER. The V and J ends lost 0 bases and 0 bases respectively, with 6 bases between them. The CDR3 runs 15 residues. Here the CDR3 DNA reads TGCGCCAGCAGCCAAGACACCGCCTCTGGAAACACCATATATTTT. Translation gives CASSQDTASGNTIYF.

The V call is TRBV2, the J call TRBJ2-2, with TRBD2 matching 9 bases. The CDR3 consists of 14 residues. V shed 5 bases and J 6 bases; nucleotides not matched to a gene: 4. CDR1 is SNHLY, CDR2 FYNNEI, per germline. CDR3 in amino acids: CASSWGTSPGELFF. CDR3 in DNA: TGTGCCAGCAGTTGGGGGACTAGCCCCGGGGAGCTGTTTTTT. Combining the CDR3 with reference TRBV2 and TRBJ2-2 gives the whole variable domain EPEVTQTPSHQVTQMGQEVILRCVPISNHLYFYWYRQILGQKVEFLVSFYNNEISEKSEIFDDQFSVERPDGSNFTLKIRSTKLEDSAMYFCASSWGTSPGELFFGEGSRLTVL.

The V call is TRBV10-3, the J call TRBJ1-2; TRBD1 matches 8 bases. The CDR3 runs to 15 residues. Trimming removed 6 bases from V and 1 base from J; junction bases left unmatched: 7. Germline CDR1 and CDR2: ENHRY and SYGVKD. For the CDR3, the DNA is TGTGCCATCAGATGGACAGGGAGGTATAACTATGGCTACACCTTC. This encodes CAIRWTGRYNYGYTF.

V and J are TRBV6-2 or TRBV6-3 and TRBJ2-7; either TRBD1 or TRBD2 may fit D (5 bases each). Germline CDR1 and CDR2: MNHEY and SVGEGT. Between the trimmed V and J ends, which lost 3 bases and 2 bases, there was a span of 14 bases. CDR3 size: 15 residues. The CDR3 nucleotides are TGTGCCAGCAGTTATCCGGGACCCGAGACCTACGAGCAGTACTTC. Amino acid sequence: CASSYPGPETYEQYF.

This sequence joins TRBV6-5 and TRBJ2-2; 8 bases align to TRBD1. V shed 5 bases, J shed 5 bases, and the junction held 4 bases outside the gene matches. Germline loops: CDR1 MNHEY, CDR2 SVGAGI. The CDR3 has 14 amino acids. The CDR3 reads CASSTRTGTGELFF. Here the CDR3 DNA reads TGTGCCAGCAGTACCCGGACAGGGACCGGGGAGCTGTTTTTT.

This clone was recorded once. In nucleotides, the CDR3 is TGCAGCGGGACAGGGGGGATCCTGAGCTCCTACAATGAGCAGTTCTTC. Translating it yields CSGTGGILSSYNEQFF. The chain has TRBV29-1 and TRBJ2-1; 10 nucleotides match TRBD1. From germline, CDR1 is SQVTM and CDR2 ANQGSEA. The V gene end was trimmed by 7 bases and the J gene end by 0 bases; junction bases not matched to a gene: 9. CDR3 size: 16 residues.

The chain uses TRBV5-1 and TRBJ2-2, with D maybe TRBD1 (6 bases). The germline V gene has CDR1 SGHRS and CDR2 YFSETQ. The V end lost 5 bases, the J end lost 0 bases, and 14 bases lay between the germline ends. The CDR3 is 16 residues long. As DNA, the CDR3 is TGCGCCAGCAGAAACACAGGGACCGCGAACACCGGGGAGCTGTTTTTT. It encodes CASRNTGTANTGELFF.

This chain joins TRBV3-1 (or the pseudogene TRBV3-2) and TRBJ2-1; a possible D gene is TRBD2 (6 bases). The germline CDR1 and CDR2 sequences are LGHDT and YNNKEL (reference sequence). CDR3 length: 17 residues. Deletions cut 5 bases from V and 3 bases from J, with 20 bases between. CDR3 in amino acids: CASSEHAGTYHYNEQFF. Here the CDR3 DNA reads TGTGCCAGCAGCGAACATGCGGGAACCTATCACTACAATGAGCAGTTCTTC.